This T cell receptor (beta chain) comes out of a study of blood T cell repertoires in COVID-19. Study as a whole: The United States, Italy and Spain provided the acute and convalescent COVID-19 samples. T cells, B-cell-depleted T cells, or PBMCs supplied cDNA or gDNA.

Authors' processing steps: Reference gene primer amplification gave estimated nucleated cell counts. The assay was immunoSEQ multiplex PCR, and TCRdb's table has in-frame clones only and misses some. The V and J calls and clone size are taken from that table; D and trimming were inferred from the DNA. Of about 200,000 clones listed, around nine tenths are singletons. Germline V CDR1 and CDR2: MDHEN, SYDVKM. CDR3 size: 18 residues. V was pared by 6 bases and J by 1 base, with 10 bases of the junction left unmatched. The sequenced material came from peripheral blood. The V gene is TRBV28, the J gene TRBJ2-2; TRBD2 agrees at 11 bases. This receptor was taken from a human donor in a cohort sampled during active COVID-19. The CDR3 DNA sequence: TGTGCCAGCAGCGGGACTAGCGGATATCATAAGAACACCGGGGAGCTGTTTTTT. Translating it yields CASSGTSGYHKNTGELFF.